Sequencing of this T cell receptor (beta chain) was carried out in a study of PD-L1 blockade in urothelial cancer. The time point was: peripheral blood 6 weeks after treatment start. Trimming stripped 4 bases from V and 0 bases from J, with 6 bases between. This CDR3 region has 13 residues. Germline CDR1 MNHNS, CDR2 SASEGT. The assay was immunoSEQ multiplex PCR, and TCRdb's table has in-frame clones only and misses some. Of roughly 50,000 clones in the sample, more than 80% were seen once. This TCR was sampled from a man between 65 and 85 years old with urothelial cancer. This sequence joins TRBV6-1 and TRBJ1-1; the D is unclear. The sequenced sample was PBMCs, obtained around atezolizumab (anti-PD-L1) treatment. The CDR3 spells CASSGQLNTEAFF. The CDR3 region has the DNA TGTGCCAGCAGTGGGCAGTTGAACACTGAAGCTTTCTTT.